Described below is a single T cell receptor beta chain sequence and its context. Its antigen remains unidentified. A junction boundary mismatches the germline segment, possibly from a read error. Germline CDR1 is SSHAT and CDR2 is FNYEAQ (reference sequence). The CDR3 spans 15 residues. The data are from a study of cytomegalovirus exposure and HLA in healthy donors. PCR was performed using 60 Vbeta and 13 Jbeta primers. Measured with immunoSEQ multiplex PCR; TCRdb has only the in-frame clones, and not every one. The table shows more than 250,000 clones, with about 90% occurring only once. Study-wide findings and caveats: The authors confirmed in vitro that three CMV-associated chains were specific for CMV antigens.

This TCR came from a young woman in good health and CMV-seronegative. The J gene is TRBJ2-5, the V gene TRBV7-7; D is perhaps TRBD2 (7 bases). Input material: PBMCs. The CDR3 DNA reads TGTGCTAGCAGCTTAGTGCGGGGGCCGTCGGAGACCCAGTACTTC. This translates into CASSLVRGPSETQYF.